This entry features one T cell receptor beta chain sequence. This specimen belongs to a study of blood T cell repertoires in COVID-19. Study information: Spain, Italy and the United States supplied samples that represented acute and convalescent COVID-19. T cells, B-cell-depleted T cells, or PBMCs provided the cDNA or gDNA that served as material.

This CDR3 comprises 16 residues. Germline lookup yields CDR1 SGHRS and CDR2 YFSETQ. The V and J ends lost 0 bases and 4 bases, in that order; junction bases with no gene match: 6. Original data processing: How many nucleated cells were present was estimated from reference gene primer amplification. Produced via immunoSEQ multiplex PCR; TCRdb's table is partial and in-frame only. Clone size and the V and J calls come from that table; the DNA yielded D and trimming. The sample includes about 96,000 clones, roughly 80% of them seen just once. The chain uses TRBV5-1 and TRBJ2-3; TRBD2 agrees at 9 bases. Sequences were obtained from peripheral blood. This clonotype was sampled from a woman aged 55-69 years with acute or convalescent COVID-19. CDR3 sequence reads: CASSLGGTSIADTQYF. The CDR3 DNA follows: TGCGCCAGCAGCTTGGGCGGGACTAGCATAGCAGATACGCAGTATTTT.